What follows are 4 T cell receptor beta chains derived from one specimen sequenced in a study of blood T cell repertoires in COVID-19. Sequencing used immunoSEQ multiplex PCR; TCRdb keeps in-frame clones, though not all of them. The top ten clones hold around 9% of a sample with 150,000 to 200,000 clones, more than 75% of them seen once. Input material: PBMCs or T cells enriched from blood (not recorded which). The receptors were gathered from a woman in her twenties or thirties who had recovered from COVID-19.

The CDR3 region has the DNA TGTGCCAGCAGTTTATTAGCCAGGGCTGGAAACACCATATATTTT. Its protein product is CASSLLARAGNTIYF. The V and J genes are TRBV28 and TRBJ1-3; tentatively, D is TRBD1 (5 bases). The CDR3 has 15 residues. Trimming took 1 base from V and 2 from J, leaving 9 bases between them. The germline V gene has CDR1 MDHEN and CDR2 SYDVKM.

CDR3 DNA: TGTGCCACCGCGACAGATAGCAATCAGCCCCAGCATTTT. Translated: CATATDSNQPQHF. This sequence joins TRBV24-1 and TRBJ1-5; TRBD1 might be the D (5 bases). The length of the CDR3 is 13 residues. V lost 9 bases and J lost 0, with 8 bases in between. Germline CDR1 is KGHDR and CDR2 is SFDVKD.

The chain carries TRBV2 and TRBJ1-6; 9 bases are shared with TRBD1. V shed 6 bases and J 10 bases; nucleotides not matched to a gene: 13. CDR3 length: 16 amino acids. The germline V gene has CDR1 SNHLY and CDR2 FYNNEI. The CDR3 DNA reads TGTGCCAGCAGAATGACAGGGGGAATTGTCGGATCACCCCTCCACTTT. This sequence encodes CASRMTGGIVGSPLHF.

This sequence joins TRBV5-7 and TRBJ1-5; D is undetermined. TRBV5-7 is assigned to the ORF class and has an uncertain function. The CDR3 has 16 amino acids. Trimming stripped 1 base from V and 3 bases from J, with 14 bases between. The CDR3 here is CASSLSARLYNQPQHF. The DNA of the CDR3 is TGTGCCAGCAGCTTGTCGGCTAGGCTATACAATCAGCCCCAGCATTTT.